The 23 T cell receptor beta chains reported below all come from one sample, sequenced in a study of cytomegalovirus exposure and HLA in healthy donors. Use of 60 Vbeta and 13 Jbeta primers characterized the PCR. Libraries were prepared by immunoSEQ multiplex PCR; TCRdb keeps only in-frame clonotypes and omits some of them. This sample has 100,000 to 120,000 clones, with about three quarters found just once. Sequenced input: PBMCs. The receptors shown here come from a woman aged 40 to 55 in good health and CMV-seropositive.

The genes are TRBV5-5 and TRBJ1-2; D possibly corresponds to TRBD1 (6 bases). The CDR3 totals 12 residues. Trimming shortened V by 0 bases and J by 8 bases, and 8 bases separated the two germline ends. The V gene's germline CDR1 is SGHKS and CDR2 YYEKEE (reference sequence). CDR3 loop: CASSLAQGGYTF. As DNA, the CDR3 is TGTGCCAGCAGCTTGGCCCAGGGGGGCTACACCTTC.

CDR3 in amino acids: CSVGASQETQYF. CDR3 bases: TGCAGCGTTGGGGCCAGCCAAGAGACCCAGTACTTC. This chain joins TRBV29-1 and TRBJ2-5; no definite D call. CDR3 size: 12 residues. Trimming removed 4 bases at V and 1 base at J, with 7 bases between. CDR1 SQVTM and CDR2 ANQGSEA come from the germline V gene.

The chain recombines TRBV5-1 with TRBJ2-2; TRBD1 aligns across 10 bases. This CDR3 contains 17 residues. From germline, CDR1 is SGHRS and CDR2 YFSETQ. The V segment lost 0 bases and the J segment 6 bases; nucleotides outside the gene matches: 8. CDR3 sequence (DNA): TGCGCCAGCAGCTTGGGTCCCACGGGACAGGGGTCCGGGGAGCTGTTTTTT. Protein product: CASSLGPTGQGSGELFF.

This clone was seen a few times. The V call is TRBV6-5, the J call TRBJ1-5, with 9 bases that match TRBD1. V lost 5 bases and J lost 4; bases outside the gene matches: 6. Looked up from germline, CDR1 is MNHEY and CDR2 is SVGAGI. The CDR3 totals 15 residues. CDR3: CASSGGQGSNQPQHF. CDR3 in DNA: TGTGCCAGCAGTGGTGGACAGGGGTCAAATCAGCCCCAGCATTTT.

CDR3 nucleotide sequence: TGCAGCGTTGAGATTGGGGAGGCCACTGAAGCTTTCTTT. It specifies CSVEIGEATEAFF. The chain recombines TRBV29-1 with TRBJ1-1, with D hard to call. There are 13 residues in the CDR3. CDR1 is SQVTM and CDR2 is ANQGSEA in the germline V gene. The V end lost 3 bases, the J end lost 4 bases, and 12 bases lay between the germline ends.

CDR3 residues: CASSFRTSLKGDTQYF. As DNA, the CDR3 is TGTGCCAGCAGTTTCCGGACTAGCTTAAAAGGAGATACGCAGTATTTT. This sequence joins TRBV27 and TRBJ2-3; 8 nucleotides match TRBD2. The CDR3 is 16 residues long. Germline V CDR1 and CDR2: MNHEY, SMNVEV (reference sequence). V was clipped by 3 bases and J by 5 bases; unmatched bases: 10.

V gene TRBV25-1 combines with J gene TRBJ2-1, with 7 bases that match TRBD2. In germline, CDR1 is MGHDK, CDR2 SYGVNS. The CDR3 has 17 residues. Trimming took 3 bases from V and 7 from J; bases not matched to a gene: 15. As DNA, the CDR3 is TGTGCCAGCAGTGAGGGGGGGACGGGAGTGGTTTGGAATGAGCAGTTCTTC. Translation: CASSEGGTGVVWNEQFF. Supplemented by reference TRBV25-1 and TRBJ2-1, the full variable domain reads EADIYQTPRYLVIGTGKKITLECSQTMGHDKMYWYQQDPGMELHLIHYSYGVNSTEKGDLSSESTVSRIRTEHFPLTLESARPSHTSQYLCASSEGGTGVVWNEQFFGPGTRLTVL.

The rearrangement joins TRBV28 to TRBJ2-1, with D maybe TRBD1 (5 bases). The CDR3 has 15 residues. Per germline, CDR1 MDHEN and CDR2 SYDVKM. Trimming pared 3 bases from V and 5 bases from J, leaving 14 bases between. The CDR3 sequence: CASSFIQGFHNEQFF. In DNA form, the CDR3 reads TGTGCCAGCAGTTTCATCCAGGGATTTCACAATGAGCAGTTCTTC.

The CDR3 region has the DNA TGTGCCAGCAGCTTTCTAGGAGGGGCCCTAAAGGGAGCTTTCTTT. Translation: CASSFLGGALKGAFF. J is TRBJ1-1 and V is TRBV13, with a possible D match to TRBD1 (5 bases). The CDR3 consists of 15 residues. Germline V gene lookup returns CDR1 PRHDT and CDR2 FYEKMQ (reference sequence). Trimming removed 3 bases at V and 10 bases at J, with 21 bases between.

The V call is TRBV25-1, the J call TRBJ2-6, with a tentative D call TRBD2 (5 bases). Germline V gene lookup returns CDR1 MGHDK and CDR2 SYGVNS. V was cut by 1 base and J by 2 bases, with 12 bases left in between. The CDR3 runs 17 residues. The CDR3 is CASSELAGLPGANVLTF. CDR3 DNA: TGTGCCAGCAGTGAATTGGCTGGACTTCCTGGGGCCAACGTCCTGACTTTC.

The chain is built from TRBV6-1 and TRBJ1-5, with 9 bases that match TRBD1. The CDR3 length is 14 residues. The V and J ends lost 8 bases and 2 bases, in that order; junction bases with no gene match: 4. Germline CDR1 MNHNS, CDR2 SASEGT. Here the CDR3 DNA reads TGTGCCAGCCTGGACAGGGGCGGCAATCAGCCCCAGCATTTT. The encoded protein is CASLDRGGNQPQHF.

The chain employs TRBV28 and TRBJ2-3, with D maybe TRBD2 (6 bases). Germline values: CDR1 MDHEN, CDR2 SYDVKM. This CDR3 is built from 16 residues. V was pared by 7 bases and J by 0 bases, with 17 bases between. The CDR3 reads CASTLIMSGSTDTQYF. The CDR3 nucleotides are TGTGCCAGCACCCTAATTATGAGCGGGAGCACAGATACGCAGTATTTT.

The CDR3 loop reads CASSYLDTTNYGYTF. CDR3 in DNA: TGTGCCAGCAGCTATTTGGACACCACTAACTATGGCTACACCTTC. The V and J genes are TRBV28 and TRBJ1-2; D is perhaps TRBD1 (5 bases). The germline CDR1 and CDR2 sequences are MDHEN and SYDVKM. This CDR3 is 15 amino acids long. Trimming removed 6 bases from V and 0 bases from J, with 14 bases in between.

This clone occurred a few times. The chain has TRBV28 and TRBJ2-7, with 10 bases lining up with TRBD1. CDR1 is MDHEN and CDR2 is SYDVKM in the germline V gene. The CDR3 spans 14 residues. V gave up 4 bases and J gave up 2 bases; unmatched junction bases: 2. The DNA for the CDR3 is TGTGCCAGCAGTTGGGGACAGGGGACCTACGAGCAGTACTTC. This codes for CASSWGQGTYEQYF.

The CDR3 DNA is TGTGCCAGTTCAACTGGGACAGAGAACACCGGGGAGCTGTTTTTT. Translating gives CASSTGTENTGELFF. V gene TRBV19 combines with J gene TRBJ2-2; TRBD1 matches at 7 bases. The germline CDR1 and CDR2 sequences are LNHDA and SQIVND (reference sequence). The CDR3 is 15 amino acids. V lost 8 bases to trimming and J lost 1 base; unmatched junction nucleotides: 7.

The chain employs TRBV19 and TRBJ1-1; D is undetermined. Trimming left V 8 bases short and J 5 bases short, with 6 bases between. CDR1 is LNHDA, CDR2 SQIVND, per germline (reference sequence). The CDR3 contains 10 residues. The CDR3 protein is CASGPTEAFF. DNA of the CDR3: TGTGCCAGTGGCCCAACTGAAGCTTTCTTT.

This chain joins TRBV12-1 and TRBJ2-7; the listed D gene, TRBD2, was not tested against the DNA. TRBV12-1 is a documented pseudogene. The CDR3 is made up of 15 amino acids. The CDR3 sequence is CASSPRDYGFYEQYF. In DNA, the CDR3 is TGTGCCAGCAGCCCCCGGGACTATGGATTCTACGAGCAGTACTTC.

To note about this clone: Germline and junction disagree at one end, which may indicate a read error. Other DNA sequences in this sample translate to the same CDR3. The V call is TRBV7-7, the J call TRBJ2-1; 8 bases agree with TRBD2. Germline values: CDR1 SSHAT, CDR2 FNYEAQ (reference sequence). The CDR3 is 16 amino acids. As DNA, the CDR3 is TGTGCTAGCAGCTTAGGGCTGGCGGGGGGCGATGATGAGCAGTTCTTC. It encodes CASSLGLAGGDDEQFF.

For the CDR3, the DNA is TGTGCCAGCAGCTCGTACAACCGCTCCTACAATGAGCAGTTCTTC. Translating it yields CASSSYNRSYNEQFF. This chain connects TRBV11-3 to TRBJ2-1; the D is unclear. This CDR3 spans 15 amino acids. With 4 bases removed from V and 0 bases from J, the gap between germline ends came to 10 bases. Germline CDR1 is SGHNT and CDR2 is YENEEA.

This clone appeared a few times. The chain has TRBV6-1 and TRBJ1-1; no clear D. The CDR3 sequence is 13 residues long. Germline assignment: CDR1 MNHNS and CDR2 SASEGT. Trimming shortened V by 6 bases and J by 0 bases, and 8 bases separated the two germline ends. The CDR3 loop is CASREVMNTEAFF. The DNA for the CDR3 is TGTGCCAGCAGGGAGGTTATGAACACTGAAGCTTTCTTT.

This chain connects TRBV7-9 to TRBJ2-1, with 13 bases that match TRBD2. The CDR3 loop spans 19 amino acids. Per the germline V gene, CDR1 is SEHNR and CDR2 is FQNEAQ (reference sequence). With 5 bases clipped from V and 0 bases from J, the junction kept 10 bases outside the gene matches. CDR3 region: CASSPRTSGGSASYNEQFF. DNA of the CDR3: TGTGCCAGCAGCCCGAGGACTAGCGGGGGATCCGCCTCCTACAATGAGCAGTTCTTC.

The chain carries TRBV5-1 and TRBJ1-6; a weak D match, TRBD1 (6 bases). The V end lost 5 bases, the J end lost 8 bases, and 11 bases lay between the germline ends. The CDR3 loop spans 13 amino acids. Germline V gene sequence: CDR1 SGHRS, CDR2 YFSETQ. The CDR3 protein is CASSDNRDSPLHF. CDR3 coding DNA: TGCGCCAGCAGTGACAACAGGGATTCACCCCTCCACTTT.

The gene calls are TRBV7-9 and TRBJ1-6, with 10 bases fitting TRBD1. The junction had 5 bases not matched to a gene; V was cut back by 5 bases and J by 10 bases. The CDR3 is 14 amino acids. Germline values: CDR1 SEHNR, CDR2 FQNEAQ (reference sequence). The CDR3 is CASSLGQGLSPLHF. The DNA for the CDR3 is TGTGCCAGCAGCCTGGGACAGGGGCTATCACCCCTCCACTTT.